The rows below give T cell receptor beta chains drawn from one sample of a study of blood T cell repertoires in COVID-19. Clones were read by immunoSEQ multiplex PCR, and TCRdb kept only the in-frame ones, dropping some. In the table there are approximately 280,000 clones, approximately 90% of which are singletons. Sequencing was carried out using PBMCs or T cells enriched from blood (not recorded which). The source is a woman aged 40 to 50 who had recovered from COVID-19. Both conserved end residues are part of each CDR3. The order of the fields is clone size, V gene, CDR3 length, J gene, D gene, CDR3 protein, CDR3 DNA. A D gene is named only where the DNA matches it firmly. Not every row has a clone size; where given, it reads once, few, many or a size class.

>few|TRBV27|15|TRBJ2-7|-
CASSIGQPYLYEQYF
TGTGCCAGCAGTATCGGACAGCCTTACCTCTACGAGCAGTACTTC
>-|TRBV18|14|TRBJ2-7|-
CASSPPAPQGGQYF
TGTGCCAGCTCACCACCGGCGCCCCAGGGGGGGCAGTACTTC
>-|TRBV9|15|TRBJ2-2|TRBD1
CASSAGTVLTGELFF
TGTGCCAGCAGCGCCGGGACAGTGTTGACCGGGGAGCTGTTTTTT
>few|TRBV19|16|TRBJ2-3|TRBD2
CASSMGRAGGRNTQYF
TGTGCCAGTAGTATGGGGAGAGCGGGAGGGCGAAATACGCAGTATTTT
>-|TRBV7-2|15|TRBJ2-7|-
CASSPQARGASEQYF
TGTGCCAGCAGCCCCCAGGCCCGGGGGGCCAGCGAGCAGTACTTC
>-|TRBV5-8|16|TRBJ2-3|-
CASSLLPGGDTDTQYF
TGTGCCAGCAGCTTGCTCCCTGGAGGGGACACAGATACGCAGTATTTT
>-|TRBV5-1|14|TRBJ1-2|-
CASSLGQENYGYTF
TGCGCCAGCAGTCTTGGTCAGGAAAACTATGGCTACACCTTC
>-|TRBV9|14|TRBJ2-1|TRBD2
CASSTSGTSNEQFF
TGTGCCAGCAGCACATCCGGGACTAGCAATGAGCAGTTCTTC
>-|TRBV3-1/TRBV3-2|14|TRBJ1-4|-
CASSQRRSNEKLFF
TGTGCCAGCAGCCAGAGGCGGAGTAATGAAAAACTGTTTTTT
>-|TRBV7-2|14|TRBJ2-1|-
CASSFGTYNNEQFF
TGTGCCAGCAGCTTCGGGACATACAACAATGAGCAGTTCTTC
>-|TRBV30|14|TRBJ2-5|TRBD1
CACRGRGPQETQYF
TGTGCCTGCAGGGGTAGGGGGCCCCAAGAGACCCAGTACTTC
>-|TRBV5-4|15|TRBJ1-1|-
CASSLGTTGNTEAFF
TGTGCCAGCAGCTTGGGGACCACAGGGAACACTGAAGCTTTCTTT
>-|TRBV4-3|16|TRBJ1-3|TRBD1
CASSQASDRVGNTIYF
TGCGCCAGCAGCCAAGCTAGCGACAGGGTAGGAAACACCATATATTTT
>-|TRBV30|13|TRBJ1-6|-
CAWRDTGRSPLHF
TGTGCCTGGAGAGATACAGGGCGTTCACCCCTCCACTTT
>-|TRBV18|14|TRBJ2-7|TRBD2
CASSPSGGHYEQYF
TGTGCCAGCTCACCGAGCGGGGGCCACTACGAGCAGTACTTC
>-|TRBV4-3|14|TRBJ2-7|-
CASSQSYRTYEQYF
TGCGCCAGCAGCCAGAGCTACAGAACCTACGAGCAGTACTTC
>-|TRBV2|13|TRBJ1-1|-
CACLGGGNTEAFF
TGTGCCTGCCTGGGGGGAGGGAACACTGAAGCTTTCTTT
>-|TRBV25-1|15|TRBJ2-7|-
CASAVGGAISYEQYF
TGTGCCAGCGCGGTAGGAGGAGCTATTTCCTACGAGCAGTACTTC
>-|TRBV7-2|15|TRBJ1-6|TRBD1
CASRRPGTVESPLHF
TGTGCCAGCAGGCGCCCCGGGACAGTAGAATCACCCCTCCACTTT
>-|TRBV19|15|TRBJ2-7|-
CASSTFDRSSYEQYF
TGTGCCAGTAGTACCTTCGACAGGAGCTCCTACGAGCAGTACTTC
>-|TRBV5-1|15|TRBJ2-1|TRBD2
CASSLTGLPYNEQFF
TGCGCCAGCAGCCTTACGGGACTACCCTACAATGAGCAGTTCTTC
>-|TRBV11-3|16|TRBJ2-1|TRBD2
CASSLGTSGSRDEQFF
TGTGCCAGCAGCTTAGGGACTAGCGGGAGTCGGGATGAGCAGTTCTTC
>-|TRBV18|15|TRBJ1-4|-
CASSPRDATNEKLFF
TGTGCCAGCTCACCGAGAGATGCAACTAATGAAAAACTGTTTTTT
>once|TRBV7-2|15|TRBJ2-5|TRBD1
CASSPLAGGLQTQYF
TGTGCCAGCAGCCCTCTGGCAGGGGGCCTCCAGACCCAGTACTTC
>-|TRBV6-2/TRBV6-3|14|TRBJ1-4|-
CASSYQTTNEKLFF
TGTGCCAGCAGTTACCAGACAACTAATGAAAAACTGTTTTTT
>once|TRBV7-8|15|TRBJ1-5|-
CASSFGDTANQPQHF
TGTGCCAGCAGCTTTGGCGACACCGCCAATCAGCCCCAGCATTTT
>-|TRBV14|16|TRBJ2-7|TRBD1
CASSQELGTGLGEQYF
TGTGCCAGCAGCCAAGAATTGGGGACAGGGTTGGGGGAGCAGTACTTC
>-|TRBV18|15|TRBJ2-3|-
CASSPGQRRPDTQYF
TGTGCCAGCTCACCTGGACAGAGACGACCTGATACGCAGTATTTT
>-|TRBV19|14|TRBJ1-4|-
CASSIVGAGEELFF
TGTGCCAGTAGTATAGTAGGGGCGGGGGAAGAACTGTTTTTT
>-|TRBV5-4|15|TRBJ1-6|-
CASSLLGGSNSPLHF
TGTGCCAGCAGCTTGCTAGGCGGCAGTAATTCACCCCTCCACTTT
>-|TRBV18|14|TRBJ1-2|-
CASSPPVNLDGYTF
TGTGCCAGCTCACCCCCGGTTAATTTGGATGGCTACACCTTC
>-|TRBV9|15|TRBJ2-7|TRBD2
CASSVVAGPSYEQYF
TGTGCCAGCAGCGTAGTAGCGGGGCCTTCTTACGAGCAGTACTTC
>-|TRBV9|15|TRBJ1-2|-
CASSVITQGGYGYTF
TGTGCCAGCAGCGTAATTACCCAGGGAGGCTATGGCTACACCTTC
>-|TRBV6-1|14|TRBJ2-3|-
CASSEAAGPDTQYF
TGTGCCAGCAGTGAAGCGGCAGGGCCGGATACGCAGTATTTT
>once|TRBV28|14|TRBJ1-5|TRBD1
CASSNPTGFQPQHF
TGTGCCAGCAGTAACCCGACAGGGTTTCAGCCCCAGCATTTT
>-|TRBV3-1/TRBV3-2|17|TRBJ2-1|TRBD2
CASSQDFAGGPRNEQFF
TGTGCCAGCAGCCAAGATTTCGCGGGAGGGCCGCGCAATGAGCAGTTCTTC
>-|TRBV6-4|12|TRBJ2-7|TRBD1
CASRPRGNEQYF
TGTGCCAGCCGCCCCAGGGGGAACGAGCAGTACTTC
>-|TRBV11-2|13|TRBJ2-3|-
CASSLVLPDTQYF
TGTGCCAGCAGCTTAGTTCTACCAGATACGCAGTATTTT
>-|TRBV28|12|TRBJ1-2|-
CASSYRYYGYTF
TGTGCCAGCAGTTACAGGTACTATGGCTACACCTTC
>once|TRBV5-1|17|TRBJ2-1|TRBD1
CASSMTGGAGSYNEQFF
TGCGCCAGCAGCATGACAGGGGGCGCAGGGTCCTACAATGAGCAGTTCTTC
>once|TRBV14|18|TRBJ1-2|TRBD1
CASSQARREDRASYGYTF
TGTGCCAGCAGCCAAGCGCGCCGGGAGGACAGGGCGAGCTATGGCTACACCTTC
>-|TRBV19|17|TRBJ2-6|TRBD1
CASSPGQGAAGANVLTF
TGTGCCAGTAGTCCGGGACAGGGGGCTGCCGGGGCCAACGTCCTGACTTTC
>-|TRBV29-1|12|TRBJ1-1|TRBD1
CSVGDRDAEAFF
TGCAGCGTGGGGGACAGAGACGCTGAAGCTTTCTTT
>once|TRBV28|13|TRBJ2-7|-
CASRRQPDYEQYF
TGTGCCAGCAGAAGACAGCCCGACTACGAGCAGTACTTC
>-|TRBV13|16|TRBJ2-3|TRBD1
CASSPSRDRYRDTQYF
TGTGCCAGCAGCCCCAGCAGGGACAGATATCGGGATACGCAGTATTTT
>-|TRBV5-1|14|TRBJ2-3|-
CASSFEPGLSKEYF
TGCGCCAGCAGCTTTGAACCGGGACTTTCAAAGGAGTATTTT